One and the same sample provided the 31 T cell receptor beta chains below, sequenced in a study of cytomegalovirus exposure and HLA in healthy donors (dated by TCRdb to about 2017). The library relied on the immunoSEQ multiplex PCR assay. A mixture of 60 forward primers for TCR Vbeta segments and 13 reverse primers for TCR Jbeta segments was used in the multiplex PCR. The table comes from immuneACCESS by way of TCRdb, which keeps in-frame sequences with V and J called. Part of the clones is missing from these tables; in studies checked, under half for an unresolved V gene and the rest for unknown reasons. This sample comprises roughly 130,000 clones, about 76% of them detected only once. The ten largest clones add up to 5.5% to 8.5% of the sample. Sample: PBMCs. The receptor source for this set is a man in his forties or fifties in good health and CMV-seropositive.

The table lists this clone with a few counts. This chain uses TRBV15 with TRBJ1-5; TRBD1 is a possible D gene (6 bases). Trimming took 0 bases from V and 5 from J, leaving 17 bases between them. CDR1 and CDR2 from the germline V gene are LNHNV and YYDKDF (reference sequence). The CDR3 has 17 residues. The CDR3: CATSREGTGGEDQPQHF. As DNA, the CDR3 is TGTGCCACCAGCAGAGAAGGGACGGGGGGCGAGGATCAGCCCCAGCATTTT.

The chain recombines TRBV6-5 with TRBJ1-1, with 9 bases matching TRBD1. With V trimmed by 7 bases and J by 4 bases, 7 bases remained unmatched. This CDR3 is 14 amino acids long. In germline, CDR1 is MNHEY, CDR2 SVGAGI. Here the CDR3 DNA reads TGTGCCAGCACCAAGACAGGGGGTGGCACTGAAGCTTTCTTT. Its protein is CASTKTGGGTEAFF.

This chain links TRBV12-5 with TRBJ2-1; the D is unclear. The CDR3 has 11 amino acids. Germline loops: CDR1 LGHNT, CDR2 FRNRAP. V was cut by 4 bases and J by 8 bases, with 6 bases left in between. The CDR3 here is CASGYGYEQFF. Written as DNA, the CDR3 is TGTGCTAGTGGTTACGGGTATGAGCAGTTCTTC.

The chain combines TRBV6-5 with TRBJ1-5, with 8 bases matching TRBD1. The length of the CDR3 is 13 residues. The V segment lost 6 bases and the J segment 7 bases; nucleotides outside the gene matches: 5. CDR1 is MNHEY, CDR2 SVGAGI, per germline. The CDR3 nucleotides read TGTGCCAGCAGGATGGACAGGGCGCAGCCCCAGCATTTT. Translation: CASRMDRAQPQHF.

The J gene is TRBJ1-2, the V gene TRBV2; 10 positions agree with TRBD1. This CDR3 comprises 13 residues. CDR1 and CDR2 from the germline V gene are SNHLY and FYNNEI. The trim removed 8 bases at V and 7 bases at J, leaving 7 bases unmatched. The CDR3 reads CASGRQGAVGYTF. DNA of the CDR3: TGTGCCAGCGGGAGACAGGGGGCGGTTGGCTACACCTTC.

This chain's CDR3 is CASSPAGTGELFF. The CDR3 nucleotides read TGTGCCAGCAGCCCAGCGGGGACCGGGGAGCTGTTTTTT. J is TRBJ2-2 and V is TRBV27, with 7 bases lining up with TRBD2. This CDR3 comprises 13 residues. With V trimmed by 6 bases and J by 5 bases, 3 bases remained unmatched. From germline, CDR1 is MNHEY and CDR2 SMNVEV (reference sequence).

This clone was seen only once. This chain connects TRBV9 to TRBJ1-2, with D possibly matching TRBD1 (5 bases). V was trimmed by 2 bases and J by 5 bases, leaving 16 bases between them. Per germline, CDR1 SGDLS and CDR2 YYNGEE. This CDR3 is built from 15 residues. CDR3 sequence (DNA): TGTGCCAGCAGCGTGGCAGGACATGCGAGGTATGGCTACACCTTC. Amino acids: CASSVAGHARYGYTF.

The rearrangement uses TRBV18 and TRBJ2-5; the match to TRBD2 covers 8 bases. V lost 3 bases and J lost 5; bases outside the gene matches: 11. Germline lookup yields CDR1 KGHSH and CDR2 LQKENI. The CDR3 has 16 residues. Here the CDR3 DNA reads TGTGCCAGCTCACCGAGCGGCGGGAGGATCGAGGAGACCCAGTACTTC. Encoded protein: CASSPSGGRIEETQYF.

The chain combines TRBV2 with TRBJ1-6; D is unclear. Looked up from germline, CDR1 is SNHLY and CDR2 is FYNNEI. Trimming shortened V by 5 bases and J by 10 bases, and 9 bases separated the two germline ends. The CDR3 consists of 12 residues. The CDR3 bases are TGTGCCAGCAGTAATCCTAACTCACCCCTCCACTTT. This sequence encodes CASSNPNSPLHF. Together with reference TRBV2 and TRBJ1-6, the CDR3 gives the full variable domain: EPEVTQTPSHQVTQMGQEVILRCVPISNHLYFYWYRQILGQKVEFLVSFYNNEISEKSEIFDDQFSVERPDGSNFTLKIRSTKLEDSAMYFCASSNPNSPLHFGNGTRLTVT.

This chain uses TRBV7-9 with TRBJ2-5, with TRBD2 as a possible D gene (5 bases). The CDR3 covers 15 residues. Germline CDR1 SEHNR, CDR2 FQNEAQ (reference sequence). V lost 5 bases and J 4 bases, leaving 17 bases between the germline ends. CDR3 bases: TGTGCCAGCAGCAATCGGGGTGGGTCGGGAGAGACCCAGTACTTC. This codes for CASSNRGGSGETQYF. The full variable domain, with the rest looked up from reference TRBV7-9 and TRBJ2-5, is DTGVSQNPRHKITKRGQNVTFRCDPISEHNRLYWYRQTLGQGPEFLTYFQNEAQLEKSRLLSDRFSAERPKGSFSTLEIQRTEQGDSAMYLCASSNRGGSGETQYFGPGTRLLVL.

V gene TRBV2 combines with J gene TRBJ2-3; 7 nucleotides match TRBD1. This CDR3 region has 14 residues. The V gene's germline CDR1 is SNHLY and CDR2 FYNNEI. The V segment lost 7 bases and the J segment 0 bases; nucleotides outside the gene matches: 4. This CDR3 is CASKVQGSTDTQYF. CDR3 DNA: TGTGCCAGCAAAGTACAGGGGAGCACAGATACGCAGTATTTT.

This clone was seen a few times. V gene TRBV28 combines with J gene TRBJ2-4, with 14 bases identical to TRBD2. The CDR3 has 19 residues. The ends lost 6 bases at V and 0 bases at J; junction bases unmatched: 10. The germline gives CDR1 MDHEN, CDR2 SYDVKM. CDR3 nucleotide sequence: TGTGCCAGCAGGGTAGGACTAGCGGGAGGTCTCTTAGCCAAAAACATTCAGTACTTC. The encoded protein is CASRVGLAGGLLAKNIQYF.

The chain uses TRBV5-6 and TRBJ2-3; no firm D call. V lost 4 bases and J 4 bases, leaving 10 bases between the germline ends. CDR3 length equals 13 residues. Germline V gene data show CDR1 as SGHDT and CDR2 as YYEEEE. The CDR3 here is CASSLPSADTQYF. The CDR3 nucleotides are TGTGCCAGCAGCCTACCGAGTGCAGATACGCAGTATTTT. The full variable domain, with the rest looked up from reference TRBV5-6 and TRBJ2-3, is DAGVTQSPTHLIKTRGQQVTLRCSPKSGHDTVSWYQQALGQGPQFIFQYYEEEERQRGNFPDRFSGHQFPNYSSELNVNALLLGDSALYLCASSLPSADTQYFGPGTRLTVL.

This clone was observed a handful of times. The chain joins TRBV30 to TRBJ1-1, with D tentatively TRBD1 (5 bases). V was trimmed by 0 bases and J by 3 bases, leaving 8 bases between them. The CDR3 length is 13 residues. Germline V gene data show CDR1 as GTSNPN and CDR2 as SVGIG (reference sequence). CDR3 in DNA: TGTGCCTGGAGTGTGGGGGGGTACACTGAAGCTTTCTTT. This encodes CAWSVGGYTEAFF.

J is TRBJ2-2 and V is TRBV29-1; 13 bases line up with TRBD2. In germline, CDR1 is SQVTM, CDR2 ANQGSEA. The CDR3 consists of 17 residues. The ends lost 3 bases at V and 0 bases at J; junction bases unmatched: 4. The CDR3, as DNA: TGCAGCGTTGATGGACTAGCGGGAGTATCGAACACCGGGGAGCTGTTTTTT. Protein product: CSVDGLAGVSNTGELFF.

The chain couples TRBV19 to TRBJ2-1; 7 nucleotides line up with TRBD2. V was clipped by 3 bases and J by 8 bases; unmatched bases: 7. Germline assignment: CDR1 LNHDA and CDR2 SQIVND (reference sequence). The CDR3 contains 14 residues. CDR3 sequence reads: CASSIPGGLYEQFF. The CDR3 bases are TGTGCCAGTAGTATTCCGGGAGGTCTGTATGAGCAGTTCTTC.

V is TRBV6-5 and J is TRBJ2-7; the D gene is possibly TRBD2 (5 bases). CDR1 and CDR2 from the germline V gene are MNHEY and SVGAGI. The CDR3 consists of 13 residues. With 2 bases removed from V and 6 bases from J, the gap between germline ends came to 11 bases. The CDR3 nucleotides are TGTGCCAGCAGTTACCCGGACTCCCGCGAGCAGTACTTC. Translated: CASSYPDSREQYF.

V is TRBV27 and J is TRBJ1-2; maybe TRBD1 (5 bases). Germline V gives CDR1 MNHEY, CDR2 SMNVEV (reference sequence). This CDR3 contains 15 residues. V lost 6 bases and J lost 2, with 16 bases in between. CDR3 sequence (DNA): TGTGCCAGCAGCCTCGGGGGGGGGAAGAACTATGGCTACACCTTC. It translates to CASSLGGGKNYGYTF.

The CDR3 DNA reads as TGTGCCATCAGTCGACAGGGGAGGAGTGAAAAACTGTTTTTT. Protein: CAISRQGRSEKLFF. The chain uses TRBV10-3 and TRBJ1-4; 8 bases align to TRBD1. The V and J ends lost 5 bases and 7 bases, in that order; junction bases with no gene match: 6. The CDR3 is 14 residues long. The germline V gene has CDR1 ENHRY and CDR2 SYGVKD.

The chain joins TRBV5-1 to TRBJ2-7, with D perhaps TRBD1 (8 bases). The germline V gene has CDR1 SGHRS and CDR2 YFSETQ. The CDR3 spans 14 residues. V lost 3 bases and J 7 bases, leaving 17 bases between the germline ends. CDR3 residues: CASSYRGGEAEQYF. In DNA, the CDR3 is TGCGCCAGCAGCTACAGGGGGGGGGAGGCGGAGCAGTACTTC.

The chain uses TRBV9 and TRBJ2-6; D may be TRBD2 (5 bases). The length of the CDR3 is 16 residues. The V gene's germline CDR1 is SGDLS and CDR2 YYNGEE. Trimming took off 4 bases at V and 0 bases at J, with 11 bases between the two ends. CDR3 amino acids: CASSTRGSSGANVLTF. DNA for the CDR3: TGTGCCAGCAGCACACGAGGGAGCTCTGGGGCCAACGTCCTGACTTTC.

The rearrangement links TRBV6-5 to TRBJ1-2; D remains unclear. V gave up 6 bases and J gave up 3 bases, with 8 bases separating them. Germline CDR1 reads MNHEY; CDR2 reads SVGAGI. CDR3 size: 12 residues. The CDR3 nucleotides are TGTGCCAGCAGGCAGGAACACTATGGCTACACCTTC. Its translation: CASRQEHYGYTF.

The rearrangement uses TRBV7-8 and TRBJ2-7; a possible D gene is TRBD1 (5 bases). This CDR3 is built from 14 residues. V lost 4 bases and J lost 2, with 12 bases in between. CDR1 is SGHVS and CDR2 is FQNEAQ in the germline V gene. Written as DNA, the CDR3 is TGTGCCAGCAGCTACCGTGACAGAACCTACGAGCAGTACTTC. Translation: CASSYRDRTYEQYF.

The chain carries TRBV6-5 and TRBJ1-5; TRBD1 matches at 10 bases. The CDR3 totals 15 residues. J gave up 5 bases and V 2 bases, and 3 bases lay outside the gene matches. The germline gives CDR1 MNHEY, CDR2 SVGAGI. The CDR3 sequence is CASSYDRGRDQPQHF. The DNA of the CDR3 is TGTGCCAGCAGTTACGACAGGGGGCGTGATCAGCCCCAGCATTTT.

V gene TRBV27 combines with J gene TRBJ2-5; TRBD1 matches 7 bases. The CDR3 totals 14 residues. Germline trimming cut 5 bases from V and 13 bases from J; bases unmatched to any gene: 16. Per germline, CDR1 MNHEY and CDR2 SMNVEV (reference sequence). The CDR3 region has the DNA TGTGCCAGCAGTCGCCGACAGGGATCGGGCCACGGGTACTTC. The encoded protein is CASSRRQGSGHGYF.

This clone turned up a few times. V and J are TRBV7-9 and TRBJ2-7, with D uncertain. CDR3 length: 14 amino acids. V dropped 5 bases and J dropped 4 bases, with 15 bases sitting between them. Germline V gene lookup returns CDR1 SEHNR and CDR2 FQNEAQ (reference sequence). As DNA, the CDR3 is TGTGCCAGCAGCGCACTCCTCCCCGGGTACGAGCAGTACTTC. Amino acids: CASSALLPGYEQYF.

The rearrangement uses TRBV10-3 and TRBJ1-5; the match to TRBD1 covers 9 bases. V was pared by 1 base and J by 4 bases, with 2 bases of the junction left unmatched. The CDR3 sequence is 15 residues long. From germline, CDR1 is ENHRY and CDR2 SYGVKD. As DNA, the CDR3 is TGTGCCATCAGTGAGTTCGGGACAGGGAATCAGCCCCAGCATTTT. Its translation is CAISEFGTGNQPQHF.

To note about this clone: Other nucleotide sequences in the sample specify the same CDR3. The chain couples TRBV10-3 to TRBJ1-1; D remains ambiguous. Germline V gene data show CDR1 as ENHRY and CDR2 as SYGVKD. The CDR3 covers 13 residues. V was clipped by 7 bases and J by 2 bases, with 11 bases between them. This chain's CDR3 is CAIKAGSNTEAFF. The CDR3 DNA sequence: TGTGCCATCAAGGCAGGTTCAAACACTGAAGCTTTCTTT.

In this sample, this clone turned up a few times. This chain's CDR3 is CASSETGWGTNQPQHF. CDR3 DNA sequence: TGTGCCAGCAGCGAGACCGGGTGGGGGACAAATCAGCCCCAGCATTTT. The genes are TRBV7-9 and TRBJ1-5; tentatively, D is TRBD1 (6 bases). Trimming cost V 5 bases and J 4 bases, with 18 bases left between them. Germline CDR1 and CDR2: SEHNR and FQNEAQ (reference sequence). The CDR3 spans 16 residues.

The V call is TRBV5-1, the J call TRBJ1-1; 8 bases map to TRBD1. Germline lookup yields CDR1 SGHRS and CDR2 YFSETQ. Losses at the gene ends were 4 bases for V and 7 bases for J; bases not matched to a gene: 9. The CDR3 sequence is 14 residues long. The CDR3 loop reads CASSNGQGLFEAFF. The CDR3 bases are TGCGCCAGCAGCAACGGACAGGGCTTGTTTGAAGCTTTCTTT.

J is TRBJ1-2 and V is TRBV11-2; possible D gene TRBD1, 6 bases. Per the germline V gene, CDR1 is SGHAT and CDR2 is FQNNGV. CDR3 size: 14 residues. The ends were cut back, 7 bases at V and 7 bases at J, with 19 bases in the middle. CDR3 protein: CASTLQGRVSGYTF. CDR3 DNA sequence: TGTGCCAGCACCTTGCAGGGGCGAGTTAGTGGCTACACCTTC.